The following is a T cell receptor beta chain sequence with its context. This clone was detected only a few times. It lacks a known antigen. It has no much larger one-base neighbor in the sample; base qualities were not kept. This sample was taken from a study of CD8+ T cells in alopecia areata (dated by TCRdb to about 2018). Background for the entire study: The treated patients, all with moderate-to-severe alopecia areata, were enrolled in an open-label pilot trial of oral tofacitinib given at 5 to 10 mg twice daily. High-throughput TCRbeta sequencing was used to examine T cell clonal expansion in alopecia areata in both the C3H/HeJ mouse model and human patients. Patients on tofacitinib were biopsied at baseline and after 4 and 24 weeks of treatment, and several of the patients also had a later scalp biopsy. The SALT score, which quantifies the percentage of affected scalp surface area, was used to measure disease severity in treated patients. Human TCRbeta sequencing covered scalp tissue and sorted CD4+ and CD8+ peripheral blood T cells from patchy and totalis/universalis alopecia areata patients and healthy controls. Tofacitinib was administered for 6 to 18 months, and 6 months of follow-up off drug were then conducted to assess delayed response and recurrence. RNA came from the PAXgene miRNA kit for fixed scalp, the miRNeasy kit for PBMCs, and the RNeasy kit for mouse skin. Clonality in the scalp was compared among normal scalp (n=4), patchy alopecia areata scalp (n=8), and alopecia totalis/universalis scalp (n=8). immunoSEQ multiplex PCR using 35 Vbeta forward primers and 13 Jbeta reverse primers was used to amplify TCRbeta CDR3 regions.

Overall study outcomes, separate from this receptor: Unlike mouse skin, where gammadelta T cells dominate, normal human skin contains resident alphabeta T cells that get sequenced too, which complicates analysis of the scalp TCR repertoire. Compared with mice, TCR sequences shared between patients were less clear, possibly partly because of HLA diversity across the patient population. Many expanded lesional clones were found to persist in scalp and blood during tofacitinib treatment, and relapse after treatment cessation may be partly explained by this persistence. Higher clonality and more expanded CD8+ clones were observed in lesional scalp than in normal scalp, particularly in alopecia totalis/universalis, a finding suggestive of antigenic drive. Because the treated cohort was small and included a single nonresponder, larger studies are needed to assess links between baseline CD8+ expansion and response. Scalp clonality and the number of expanded CD8+ clones among the top 100 scalp clones were significantly decreased by tofacitinib.

Library creation used the immunoSEQ multiplex PCR assay. To provide template for TCR sequencing, every sample had RNA extracted and reverse transcribed into cDNA. SuperScript III was used to make first-strand cDNA, primed with a 2:1 mix of oligo-dT and random hexamers. Amplification bias was assessed with a synthetic immune receptor repertoire, and residual bias was removed computationally. For the original study's pipeline: Raw reads were preprocessed to remove errors, and CDR3 was defined by IMGT conventions from the conserved cysteine to phenylalanine. Clonality was calculated as 1 minus Shannon entropy normalized by log2 of the number of productive unique TCRs. Scalp TCRbeta sequences were cross-referenced with sorted blood CD4 and CD8 repertoires so that the CD4 or CD8 identity of scalp clones could be inferred. What TCRdb holds here is the immuneACCESS table cut down to in-frame rearrangements. Part of the clones is not present; checked against another copy, under half of the missing clones reflect an unresolved V gene, and the others are unexplained. The V and J calls and clone size come from that table; D and trimming were worked out from the DNA. This sample is represented by roughly 190,000 clones; 55% to 70% of them were singletons. In total, the top ten clones hold over 3% of the sample.

What this sample's time point label stands for: approximately 4 weeks on oral tofacitinib. The treatment or condition label, read with the paper, signifies: oral pan-JAK inhibitor, 5-10 mg twice daily. From alopecia areata patients, peripheral blood was collected along with lesional scalp punch biopsies. PBMCs were separated by density centrifugation and stained for CD3, CD4 and CD8, after which CD4+ and CD8+ T cells were sorted on a FACSAria. CDR1 and CDR2 are read off the germline V gene as SGHTA and FQGNSA. At the junction V is shortened by 5 bases and J by 5 bases, with 18 bases in between. From cysteine to phenylalanine, the CDR3 is 15 amino acids long. The retained sequence is limited to the CDR3, 45 bases, with the frame set at the first base.

The chain joins TRBV7-2 to TRBJ2-5; confidence is insufficient to name the D gene. Specimen: CD4+ T cells sorted from blood, collected at week 4, from a patient treated with tofacitinib. This sequence was found in a human donor with alopecia areata. The CDR3 region has the sequence CASSRIQSSWETQYF. The DNA sequence reads TGTGCCAGCAGCCGGATTCAGTCCTCATGGGAGACCCAGTACTTC.